This TCR beta chain was sequenced during a study of spatial heterogeneity in lung cancer. About the study: The study consistently detected more beta-chain than alpha-chain sequences.

Using its own MiXCR run on the 5' RACE reads, TCRdb lists one record per CDR3 protein. The table includes about 43,000 distinct CDR3 sequences, roughly 20% detected once. Described time point: blood at routine non-recurrence follow-up after resection. This clonotype has at least ten counts. From germline, CDR1 is DFQATT and CDR2 SNEGSKA (reference sequence). V lost 6 bases and J 4 bases, leaving 19 bases between the germline ends. The CDR3 runs to 15 residues. The chain combines TRBV20-1 with TRBJ2-1, with D possibly matching TRBD2 (5 bases). The receptor was isolated from a female donor with early-stage non-small cell lung cancer. Sequencing used PBMCs, obtained at follow-up. The CDR3 here is CSAQTPRGGYNEQFF. The CDR3 nucleotides read TGCAGTGCCCAGACACCCCGCGGAGGTTACAATGAGCAGTTCTTC.